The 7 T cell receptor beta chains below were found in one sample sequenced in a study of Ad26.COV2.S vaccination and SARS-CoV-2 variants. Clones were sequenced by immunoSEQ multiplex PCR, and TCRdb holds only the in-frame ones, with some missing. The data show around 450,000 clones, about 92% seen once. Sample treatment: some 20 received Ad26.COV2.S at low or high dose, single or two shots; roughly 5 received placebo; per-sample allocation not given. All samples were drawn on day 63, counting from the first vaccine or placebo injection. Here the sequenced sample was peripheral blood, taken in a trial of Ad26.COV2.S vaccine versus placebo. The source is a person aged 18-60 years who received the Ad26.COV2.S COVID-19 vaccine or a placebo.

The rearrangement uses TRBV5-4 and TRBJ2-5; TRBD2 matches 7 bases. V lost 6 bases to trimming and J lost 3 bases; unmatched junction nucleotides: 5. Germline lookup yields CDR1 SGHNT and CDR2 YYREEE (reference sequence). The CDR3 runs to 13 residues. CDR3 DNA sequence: TGTGCCAGCAAACCCCTAGCGGAAGAGACCCAGTACTTC. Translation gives CASKPLAEETQYF.

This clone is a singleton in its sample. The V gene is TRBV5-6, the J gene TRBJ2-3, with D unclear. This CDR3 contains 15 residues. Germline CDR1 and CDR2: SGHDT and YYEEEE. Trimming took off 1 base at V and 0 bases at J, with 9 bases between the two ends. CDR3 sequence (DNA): TGTGCCAGCAGCTTGTTACAGTCGAGCACAGATACGCAGTATTTT. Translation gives CASSLLQSSTDTQYF.

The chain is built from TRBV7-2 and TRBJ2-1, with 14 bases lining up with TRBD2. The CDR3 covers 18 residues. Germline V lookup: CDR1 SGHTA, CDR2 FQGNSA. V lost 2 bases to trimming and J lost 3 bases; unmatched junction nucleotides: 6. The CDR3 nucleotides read TGTGCCAGCAGCTTATTTCCGGGACTAGCGGGGGACTACAATGAGCAGTTCTTC. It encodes CASSLFPGLAGDYNEQFF.

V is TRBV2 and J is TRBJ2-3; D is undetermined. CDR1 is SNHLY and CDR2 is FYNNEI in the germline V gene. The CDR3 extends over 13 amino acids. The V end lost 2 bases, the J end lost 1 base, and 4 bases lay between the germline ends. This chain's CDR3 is CASSETRTDTQYF. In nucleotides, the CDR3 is TGTGCCAGCAGTGAAACACGCACAGATACGCAGTATTTT. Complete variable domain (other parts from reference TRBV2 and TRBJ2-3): EPEVTQTPSHQVTQMGQEVILRCVPISNHLYFYWYRQILGQKVEFLVSFYNNEISEKSEIFDDQFSVERPDGSNFTLKIRSTKLEDSAMYFCASSETRTDTQYFGPGTRLTVL.

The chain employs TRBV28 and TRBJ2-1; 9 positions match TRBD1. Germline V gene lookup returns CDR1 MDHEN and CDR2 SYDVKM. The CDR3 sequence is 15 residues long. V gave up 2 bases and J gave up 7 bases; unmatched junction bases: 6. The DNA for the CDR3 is TGTGCCAGCAGTTTAGACAGGGGGGGGAGTAATGAGCAGTTCTTC. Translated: CASSLDRGGSNEQFF.

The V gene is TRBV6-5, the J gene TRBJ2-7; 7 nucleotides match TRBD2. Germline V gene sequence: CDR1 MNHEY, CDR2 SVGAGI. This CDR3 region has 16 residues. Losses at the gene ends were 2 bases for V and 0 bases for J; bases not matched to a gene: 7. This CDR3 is CASSYGRAISSYEQYF. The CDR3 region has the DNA TGTGCCAGCAGTTACGGGAGGGCCATAAGCTCCTACGAGCAGTACTTC.

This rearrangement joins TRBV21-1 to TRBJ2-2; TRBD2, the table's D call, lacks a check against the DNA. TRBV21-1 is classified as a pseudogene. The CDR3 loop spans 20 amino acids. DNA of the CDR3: TGTGCCAGCAGCAAATTGGGACTAGCGGGAGTTGGGATCGACACCGGGGAGCTGTTTTTT. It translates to CASSKLGLAGVGIDTGELFF.